This TCR beta chain was recovered during a study of CXCR3-negative and CXCR3-positive naive CD8 T cells. Per the germline V gene, CDR1 is SQVTM and CDR2 is ANQGSEA. The CDR3 sequence is 16 residues long. UMI-tagged TRB cDNA libraries were built via 5' RACE. Each CDR3 protein gets one entry in TCRdb, which reprocessed the 5' RACE reads and gives no DNA. The sample's table shows about 120,000 distinct CDR3 sequences. The source is a human donor in good health. Some clones in this sample may be carry-over from other donors' samples. This chain connects TRBV29-1 to TRBJ2-5; TCRdb selects TRBD1, and the lack of DNA leaves this call unchecked. The sequenced material came from naive CXCR3- CD8+ T cells from blood. Specified subset: CD45RO-CCR7+CD27+CD95- naive CD8+ T cells lacking CXCR3 (TNR3-). CDR3 sequence reads: CSVITPDGLFQETQYF. The variable domain in full, completed from reference TRBV29-1 and TRBJ2-5, reads SAVISQKPSRDICQRGTSLTIQCQVDSQVTMMFWYRQQPGQSLTLIATANQGSEATYESGFVIDKFPISRPNLTFSTLTVSNMSPEDSSIYLCSVITPDGLFQETQYFGPGTRLLVL.